The text below deals with one T cell receptor beta chain. Its matching antigen is unknown. This entry comes from a study of CXCR3-negative and CXCR3-positive naive CD8 T cells. Regarding the study as a whole: For CXCR3-positive naive cells, TRB CDR3s were more hydrophobic than those of CXCR3-negative naive cells. Naive CXCR3-positive and CXCR3-negative cells shared TRBV-TRBJ usage; memory cells diverged.

CDR3 length: 17 residues. CDR1 is SGHAT, CDR2 FQNNGV, per germline. Carrying UMI labels, the TRB cDNA libraries were prepared through 5' RACE. From its re-call of the 5' RACE reads, TCRdb lists each CDR3 protein once, without DNA. The listing contains fewer than 7,000 distinct CDR3 sequences. This TCR was sampled from a human donor in good health. Some clones in this sample may be carry-over from other donors' samples. The sequencing input was naive CXCR3+ CD8+ T cells from blood. Sample subset: CD45RO-CCR7+CD27+CD95- naive CD8+ T cells expressing CXCR3 (TNR3+). The chain couples TRBV11-2 to TRBJ2-5; the TRBD1 assignment by TCRdb is unverifiable without DNA. CDR3 region: CASSLVFSGRFQETQYF.